This entry describes one TCR beta chain. Its antigen is still unknown. This sample stems from a study of radiotherapy plus CTLA-4 blockade in lung cancer. The overall study: Objective responses were seen in around 18% of patients, disease control in more than 30%.

Treatment of patients with chemo-refractory metastatic non-small-cell lung cancer consisted of focal radiation plus CTLA-4 blockade with ipilimumab. Findings and limits, study-wide: Reported findings show early blood T cell clone dynamics, with interferon-beta, best predicted response.

Trimming cost V 7 bases and J 3 bases; bases outside gene matches: 6. The CDR3 length is 14 residues. Per germline, CDR1 MNHNS and CDR2 SASEGT. Sequencing was performed with immunoSEQ multiplex PCR; in TCRdb, only in-frame clones are kept and a portion is missing. Counted here are more than 90,000 clones, about 77% occurring once; the ten biggest clones make up approximately 4.7%. This sample comprised peripheral blood, obtained from a patient treated with radiotherapy plus ipilimumab. The source is a human donor with non-small cell lung cancer who had a partial response to radiotherapy plus ipilimumab. The V and J genes are TRBV6-1 and TRBJ1-1; TRBD1 matches at 9 bases. The CDR3 loop reads CASTEDRGDTEAFF. DNA of the CDR3: TGTGCCAGCACCGAAGACAGGGGGGACACTGAAGCTTTCTTT.